These T cell receptor beta chains were read from a single sample in a study of T cells in Graves' hyperthyroidism and ophthalmopathy. One entry per CDR3 protein results from TCRdb running MiXCR on the multiplex PCR reads. The sample yields around 620,000 distinct CDR3 sequences, 15% to 20% seen once. Sequencing was performed on blood. These receptors originate from a woman aged 30 to 39 with Graves' hyperthyroidism. Each CDR3 is given with its conserved first and last residue. Fields, in order: D gene, V gene, J gene, clone size, CDR3 protein, CDR3 DNA. D genes are given only for firm matches. Not all rows give a size; the values are once, few, many and, for expanded clones, a class.

d_gene: -
v_gene: TRBV2
j_gene: TRBJ2-7
abundance: many
CDR3aa: CASNDQGPFYEQYF
CDR3nt: TGTGCCAGCAATGATCAGGGACCCTTCTACGAGCAGTACTTC

d_gene: TRBD2
v_gene: TRBV11-2
j_gene: TRBJ2-7
abundance: many
CDR3aa: CASSQGLAGVQDEQYF
CDR3nt: TGTGCCAGCAGTCAAGGACTAGCGGGAGTTCAGGACGAGCAGTACTTC

d_gene: -
v_gene: TRBV28
j_gene: TRBJ2-7
abundance: -
CDR3aa: CASSLPGDPYEQYF
CDR3nt: TGTGCCAGCAGTTTACCAGGGGATCCCTACGAGCAGTACTTC

d_gene: TRBD2
v_gene: TRBV11-2
j_gene: TRBJ2-1
abundance: many
CDR3aa: CATKLAGAHNEQFF
CDR3nt: TGTGCCACCAAACTAGCGGGAGCTCACAATGAGCAGTTCTTC

d_gene: -
v_gene: TRBV6-2/TRBV6-3
j_gene: TRBJ1-5
abundance: -
CDR3aa: CASSYTLSPRGQGLTNQPQHF
CDR3nt: TGTGCCAGCAGTTACACCTTGAGCCCCAGGGGCCAGGGGTTGACCAATCAGCCCCAGCATTTT

d_gene: -
v_gene: TRBV28
j_gene: TRBJ2-6
abundance: many
CDR3aa: CASSPTGSGANVLTF
CDR3nt: TGTGCCAGCAGCCCGACAGGCTCTGGGGCCAACGTCCTGACTTTC

d_gene: -
v_gene: TRBV7-2
j_gene: TRBJ1-3
abundance: -
CDR3aa: CASSLDGFSGNTIYF
CDR3nt: TGTGCCAGCAGCTTAGACGGGTTCTCTGGAAACACCATATATTTT

d_gene: TRBD1
v_gene: TRBV5-4
j_gene: TRBJ2-1
abundance: -
CDR3aa: CASSLGGTGYTEQFF
CDR3nt: TGTGCCAGCAGCTTGGGGGGGACAGGGTATACTGAGCAGTTCTTC

d_gene: -
v_gene: TRBV7-9
j_gene: TRBJ2-1
abundance: many
CDR3aa: CASSATVAYNEQFF
CDR3nt: TGTGCCAGCAGCGCGACAGTAGCCTACAATGAGCAGTTCTTC

d_gene: -
v_gene: TRBV28
j_gene: TRBJ2-7
abundance: few
CDR3aa: CASSLGKYEQYF
CDR3nt: TGTGCCAGCAGCTTAGGGAAGTACGAGCAGTACTTC

d_gene: -
v_gene: TRBV2
j_gene: TRBJ1-3
abundance: many
CDR3aa: CASRGLSSGNTIYF
CDR3nt: TGTGCCAGCAGAGGATTGAGCTCTGGAAACACCATATATTTT